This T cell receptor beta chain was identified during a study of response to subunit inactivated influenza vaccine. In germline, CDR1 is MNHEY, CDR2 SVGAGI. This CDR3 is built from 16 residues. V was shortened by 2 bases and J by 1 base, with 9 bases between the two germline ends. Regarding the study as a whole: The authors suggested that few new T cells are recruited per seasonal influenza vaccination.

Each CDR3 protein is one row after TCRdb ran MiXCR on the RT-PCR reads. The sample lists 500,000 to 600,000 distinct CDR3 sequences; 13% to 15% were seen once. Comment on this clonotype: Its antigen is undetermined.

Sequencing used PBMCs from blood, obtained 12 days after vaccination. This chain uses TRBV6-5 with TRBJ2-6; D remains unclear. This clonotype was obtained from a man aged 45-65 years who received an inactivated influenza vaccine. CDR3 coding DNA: TGTGCCAGCAGTTACCAACAAGGGTCTGGGGCCAACGTCCTGACTTTC. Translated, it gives CASSYQQGSGANVLTF.